The clone carrying this TCR beta chain was observed at least ten times. What it binds is unknown. This sample is part of a study of early T cells in non-severe SARS-CoV-2 infection. Study background: Chains from this unsorted whole-blood bulk RNA could not be paired. Findings and limits, study-wide: Missing private and CD4 specificities, VDJdb matching favored anti-spike CD8 responses.

CDR3 length: 13 amino acids. The germline V gene has CDR1 SGHTA and CDR2 FQGTGA. V was shortened by 3 bases and J by 7 bases, with 7 bases between the two germline ends. Molecules of cDNA were individually given unique molecular identifiers that were attached to them. MiXCR, run by TCRdb on the 5' RACE reads, gives a single entry per CDR3 protein. This sample has tens of thousands of distinct CDR3 sequences, with about 6.7% found just once. The TCR was taken from an adult who was a healthcare worker with PCR-confirmed SARS-CoV-2 infection or an uninfected control (not recorded which). The sequenced sample consisted of whole blood. V and J are TRBV7-3 and TRBJ1-6; D is undetermined. This CDR3 reads CASSLWRNSPLHF. CDR3 DNA sequence: TGTGCCAGCAGCTTGTGGCGGAATTCACCCCTCCACTTT.